The source of this T cell receptor (beta chain) is a study of T cells after posttransplantation cyclophosphamide. Findings and limits, study-wide: Blood and skin or GI T cell repertoires showed limited TRB overlap. Recipient CMV seropositivity and CMV reactivation strongly tracked TRB clonality.

A marrow graft followed busulfan-fludarabine conditioning, with cyclophosphamide on days +3 and +4. This CDR3 has 14 residues. Trimming left V 7 bases short and J 6 bases short, with 16 bases between. Germline CDR1 and CDR2: MNHEY and SVGAGI. Sequencing used immunoSEQ multiplex PCR; TCRdb keeps in-frame clones, though not all of them. The table shows 4,000 to 4,500 clones, with over 80% occurring only once. In the case of this clone: The antigen is undetermined.

The clonotype originates from a male patient between 25 and 39 years old who received an allogeneic stem cell transplant from a related donor, was CMV-positive, and had no GVHD. Some of the T cells might come from the graft donor. The source was CD4+ T cells sorted from blood, collected 242 days after a stem cell transplant with posttransplant cyclophosphamide. The gene calls are TRBV6-5 and TRBJ2-4, with D tentatively TRBD1 (8 bases). The CDR3 spells CASTQGGAGNIQYF. The CDR3, as DNA: TGTGCCAGCACACAGGGGGGGGCTGGAAACATTCAGTACTTC.